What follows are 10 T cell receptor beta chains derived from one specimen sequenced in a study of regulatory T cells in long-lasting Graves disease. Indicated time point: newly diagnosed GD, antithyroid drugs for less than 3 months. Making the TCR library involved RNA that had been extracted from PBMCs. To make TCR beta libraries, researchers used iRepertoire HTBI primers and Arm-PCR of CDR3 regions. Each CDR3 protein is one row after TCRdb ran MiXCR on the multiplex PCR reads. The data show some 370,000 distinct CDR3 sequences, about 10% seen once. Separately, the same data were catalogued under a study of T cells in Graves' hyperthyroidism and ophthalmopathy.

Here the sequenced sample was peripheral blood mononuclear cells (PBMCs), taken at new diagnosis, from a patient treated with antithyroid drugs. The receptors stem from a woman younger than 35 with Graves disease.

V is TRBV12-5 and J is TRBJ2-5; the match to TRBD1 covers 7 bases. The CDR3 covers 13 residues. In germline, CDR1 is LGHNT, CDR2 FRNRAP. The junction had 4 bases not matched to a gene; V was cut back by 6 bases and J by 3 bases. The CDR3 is CASGGDSKETQYF. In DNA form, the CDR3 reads TGTGCTAGTGGGGGGGACAGCAAAGAGACCCAGTACTTC.

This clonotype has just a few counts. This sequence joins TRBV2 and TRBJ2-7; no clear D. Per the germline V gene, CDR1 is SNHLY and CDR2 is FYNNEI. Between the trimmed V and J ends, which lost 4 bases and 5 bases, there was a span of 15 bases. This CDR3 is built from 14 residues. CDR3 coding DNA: TGTGCCAGCAGTGCAGGAAGTCCTAGGAACGAGCAGTACGTC. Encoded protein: CASSAGSPRNEQYV.

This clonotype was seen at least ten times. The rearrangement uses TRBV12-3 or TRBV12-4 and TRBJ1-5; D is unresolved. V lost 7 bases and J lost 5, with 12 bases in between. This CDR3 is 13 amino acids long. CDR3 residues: CASTIRPDQPQHF. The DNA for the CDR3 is TGTGCCAGCACTATCAGGCCCGATCAGCCCCAGCATTTT.

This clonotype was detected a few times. CDR3 sequence reads: CATSDLSCGVGKEQYV. Here the CDR3 DNA reads TGTGCCACCAGTGATTTGTCGTGTGGTGTAGGGAAAGAGCAGTACGTC. The J gene is TRBJ2-7, the V gene TRBV24-1; D uncertain. CDR3 length: 16 residues. V was pared by 0 bases and J by 7 bases, with 18 bases between. Germline CDR1 KGHDR, CDR2 SFDVKD.

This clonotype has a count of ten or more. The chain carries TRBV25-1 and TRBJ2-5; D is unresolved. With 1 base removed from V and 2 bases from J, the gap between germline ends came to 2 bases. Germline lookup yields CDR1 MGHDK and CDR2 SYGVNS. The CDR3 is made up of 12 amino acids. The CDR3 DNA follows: TGTGCCAGCAGTGAATTACAAGAGACCCAGTACTTC. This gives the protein CASSELQETQYF.

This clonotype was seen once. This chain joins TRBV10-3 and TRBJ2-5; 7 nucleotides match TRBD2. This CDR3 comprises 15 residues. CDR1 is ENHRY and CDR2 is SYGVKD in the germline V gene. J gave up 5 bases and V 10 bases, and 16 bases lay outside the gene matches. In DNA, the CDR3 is TGTGCCACCTTAGCGGGTCTGGGGTCCTTGGAGACCCAGTACTTC. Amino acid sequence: CATLAGLGSLETQYF.

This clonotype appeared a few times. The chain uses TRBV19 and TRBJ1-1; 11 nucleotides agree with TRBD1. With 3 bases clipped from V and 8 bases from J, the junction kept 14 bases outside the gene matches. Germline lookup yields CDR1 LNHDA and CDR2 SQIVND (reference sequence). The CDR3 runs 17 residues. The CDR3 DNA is TGTGCCAGTAGTATGACCCTCCGGGACAGGGGGTTCGGAGAAGCTTTCTTT. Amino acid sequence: CASSMTLRDRGFGEAFF. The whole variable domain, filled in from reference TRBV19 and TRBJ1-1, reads DGGITQSPKYLFRKEGQNVTLSCEQNLNHDAMYWYRQDPGQGLRLIYYSQIVNDFQKGDIAEGYSVSREKKESFPLTVTSAQKNPTAFYLCASSMTLRDRGFGEAFFGQGTRLTVV.

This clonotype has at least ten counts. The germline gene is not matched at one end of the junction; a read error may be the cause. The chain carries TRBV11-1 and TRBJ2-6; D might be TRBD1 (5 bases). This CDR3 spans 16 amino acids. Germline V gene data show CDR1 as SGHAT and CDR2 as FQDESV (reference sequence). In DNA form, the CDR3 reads TGCGCCAGCAGCCAGCTCAGGGACTCTGGGGCCAACGTCCTGACTTTC. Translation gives CASSQLRDSGANVLTF. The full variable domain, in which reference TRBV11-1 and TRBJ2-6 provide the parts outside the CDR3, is EAEVAQSPRYKITEKSQAVAFWCDPISGHATLYWYRQILGQGPELLVQFQDESVVDDSQLPKDRFSAERLKGVDSTLKIQPAELGDSAMYLCASSQLRDSGANVLTFGAGSRLTVL.

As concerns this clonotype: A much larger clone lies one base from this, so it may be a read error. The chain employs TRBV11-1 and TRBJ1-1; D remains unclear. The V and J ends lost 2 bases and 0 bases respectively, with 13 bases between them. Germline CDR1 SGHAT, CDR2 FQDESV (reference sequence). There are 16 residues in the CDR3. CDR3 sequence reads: CASSLRANPMNTEAFF. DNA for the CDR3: TGTGCCAGCAGCTTAAGGGCAAATCCTATGAACACTGAAGCTTTCTTT.

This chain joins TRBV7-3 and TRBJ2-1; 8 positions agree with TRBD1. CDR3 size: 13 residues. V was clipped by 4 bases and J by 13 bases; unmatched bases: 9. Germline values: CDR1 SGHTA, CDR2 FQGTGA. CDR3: CASSYTMGQDQFF. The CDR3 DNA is TGTGCCAGCAGCTACACGATGGGACAGGATCAGTTCTTC.